This T cell receptor (beta chain) was identified in a study of neurological immune-mediated disorders. The output of every sequencing run exceeded 190 million TCR-beta sequences, derived from 15-18 subjects. TCRdb fed the 5' RACE reads into MiXCR, producing one record per CDR3 protein. The table records around 53,000 distinct CDR3 sequences, over 4% of them present only once. V was cut by 6 bases and J by 3 bases, with 17 bases left in between. Germline-derived CDR1 and CDR2 are MNHEY and SVGEGT. This CDR3 is built from 15 residues. This clonotype has at least ten counts. This TCR derives from a man between 45 and 60 years old with multiple sclerosis. Sequencing was carried out using PBMCs. The V gene is TRBV6-2 or TRBV6-3, the J gene TRBJ1-1; D is perhaps TRBD1 (5 bases). CDR3 nucleotide sequence: TGTGCCAGCAGGCGACCCCCCGGGGCCGACACTGAAGCTTTCTTT. It yields the protein CASRRPPGADTEAFF.